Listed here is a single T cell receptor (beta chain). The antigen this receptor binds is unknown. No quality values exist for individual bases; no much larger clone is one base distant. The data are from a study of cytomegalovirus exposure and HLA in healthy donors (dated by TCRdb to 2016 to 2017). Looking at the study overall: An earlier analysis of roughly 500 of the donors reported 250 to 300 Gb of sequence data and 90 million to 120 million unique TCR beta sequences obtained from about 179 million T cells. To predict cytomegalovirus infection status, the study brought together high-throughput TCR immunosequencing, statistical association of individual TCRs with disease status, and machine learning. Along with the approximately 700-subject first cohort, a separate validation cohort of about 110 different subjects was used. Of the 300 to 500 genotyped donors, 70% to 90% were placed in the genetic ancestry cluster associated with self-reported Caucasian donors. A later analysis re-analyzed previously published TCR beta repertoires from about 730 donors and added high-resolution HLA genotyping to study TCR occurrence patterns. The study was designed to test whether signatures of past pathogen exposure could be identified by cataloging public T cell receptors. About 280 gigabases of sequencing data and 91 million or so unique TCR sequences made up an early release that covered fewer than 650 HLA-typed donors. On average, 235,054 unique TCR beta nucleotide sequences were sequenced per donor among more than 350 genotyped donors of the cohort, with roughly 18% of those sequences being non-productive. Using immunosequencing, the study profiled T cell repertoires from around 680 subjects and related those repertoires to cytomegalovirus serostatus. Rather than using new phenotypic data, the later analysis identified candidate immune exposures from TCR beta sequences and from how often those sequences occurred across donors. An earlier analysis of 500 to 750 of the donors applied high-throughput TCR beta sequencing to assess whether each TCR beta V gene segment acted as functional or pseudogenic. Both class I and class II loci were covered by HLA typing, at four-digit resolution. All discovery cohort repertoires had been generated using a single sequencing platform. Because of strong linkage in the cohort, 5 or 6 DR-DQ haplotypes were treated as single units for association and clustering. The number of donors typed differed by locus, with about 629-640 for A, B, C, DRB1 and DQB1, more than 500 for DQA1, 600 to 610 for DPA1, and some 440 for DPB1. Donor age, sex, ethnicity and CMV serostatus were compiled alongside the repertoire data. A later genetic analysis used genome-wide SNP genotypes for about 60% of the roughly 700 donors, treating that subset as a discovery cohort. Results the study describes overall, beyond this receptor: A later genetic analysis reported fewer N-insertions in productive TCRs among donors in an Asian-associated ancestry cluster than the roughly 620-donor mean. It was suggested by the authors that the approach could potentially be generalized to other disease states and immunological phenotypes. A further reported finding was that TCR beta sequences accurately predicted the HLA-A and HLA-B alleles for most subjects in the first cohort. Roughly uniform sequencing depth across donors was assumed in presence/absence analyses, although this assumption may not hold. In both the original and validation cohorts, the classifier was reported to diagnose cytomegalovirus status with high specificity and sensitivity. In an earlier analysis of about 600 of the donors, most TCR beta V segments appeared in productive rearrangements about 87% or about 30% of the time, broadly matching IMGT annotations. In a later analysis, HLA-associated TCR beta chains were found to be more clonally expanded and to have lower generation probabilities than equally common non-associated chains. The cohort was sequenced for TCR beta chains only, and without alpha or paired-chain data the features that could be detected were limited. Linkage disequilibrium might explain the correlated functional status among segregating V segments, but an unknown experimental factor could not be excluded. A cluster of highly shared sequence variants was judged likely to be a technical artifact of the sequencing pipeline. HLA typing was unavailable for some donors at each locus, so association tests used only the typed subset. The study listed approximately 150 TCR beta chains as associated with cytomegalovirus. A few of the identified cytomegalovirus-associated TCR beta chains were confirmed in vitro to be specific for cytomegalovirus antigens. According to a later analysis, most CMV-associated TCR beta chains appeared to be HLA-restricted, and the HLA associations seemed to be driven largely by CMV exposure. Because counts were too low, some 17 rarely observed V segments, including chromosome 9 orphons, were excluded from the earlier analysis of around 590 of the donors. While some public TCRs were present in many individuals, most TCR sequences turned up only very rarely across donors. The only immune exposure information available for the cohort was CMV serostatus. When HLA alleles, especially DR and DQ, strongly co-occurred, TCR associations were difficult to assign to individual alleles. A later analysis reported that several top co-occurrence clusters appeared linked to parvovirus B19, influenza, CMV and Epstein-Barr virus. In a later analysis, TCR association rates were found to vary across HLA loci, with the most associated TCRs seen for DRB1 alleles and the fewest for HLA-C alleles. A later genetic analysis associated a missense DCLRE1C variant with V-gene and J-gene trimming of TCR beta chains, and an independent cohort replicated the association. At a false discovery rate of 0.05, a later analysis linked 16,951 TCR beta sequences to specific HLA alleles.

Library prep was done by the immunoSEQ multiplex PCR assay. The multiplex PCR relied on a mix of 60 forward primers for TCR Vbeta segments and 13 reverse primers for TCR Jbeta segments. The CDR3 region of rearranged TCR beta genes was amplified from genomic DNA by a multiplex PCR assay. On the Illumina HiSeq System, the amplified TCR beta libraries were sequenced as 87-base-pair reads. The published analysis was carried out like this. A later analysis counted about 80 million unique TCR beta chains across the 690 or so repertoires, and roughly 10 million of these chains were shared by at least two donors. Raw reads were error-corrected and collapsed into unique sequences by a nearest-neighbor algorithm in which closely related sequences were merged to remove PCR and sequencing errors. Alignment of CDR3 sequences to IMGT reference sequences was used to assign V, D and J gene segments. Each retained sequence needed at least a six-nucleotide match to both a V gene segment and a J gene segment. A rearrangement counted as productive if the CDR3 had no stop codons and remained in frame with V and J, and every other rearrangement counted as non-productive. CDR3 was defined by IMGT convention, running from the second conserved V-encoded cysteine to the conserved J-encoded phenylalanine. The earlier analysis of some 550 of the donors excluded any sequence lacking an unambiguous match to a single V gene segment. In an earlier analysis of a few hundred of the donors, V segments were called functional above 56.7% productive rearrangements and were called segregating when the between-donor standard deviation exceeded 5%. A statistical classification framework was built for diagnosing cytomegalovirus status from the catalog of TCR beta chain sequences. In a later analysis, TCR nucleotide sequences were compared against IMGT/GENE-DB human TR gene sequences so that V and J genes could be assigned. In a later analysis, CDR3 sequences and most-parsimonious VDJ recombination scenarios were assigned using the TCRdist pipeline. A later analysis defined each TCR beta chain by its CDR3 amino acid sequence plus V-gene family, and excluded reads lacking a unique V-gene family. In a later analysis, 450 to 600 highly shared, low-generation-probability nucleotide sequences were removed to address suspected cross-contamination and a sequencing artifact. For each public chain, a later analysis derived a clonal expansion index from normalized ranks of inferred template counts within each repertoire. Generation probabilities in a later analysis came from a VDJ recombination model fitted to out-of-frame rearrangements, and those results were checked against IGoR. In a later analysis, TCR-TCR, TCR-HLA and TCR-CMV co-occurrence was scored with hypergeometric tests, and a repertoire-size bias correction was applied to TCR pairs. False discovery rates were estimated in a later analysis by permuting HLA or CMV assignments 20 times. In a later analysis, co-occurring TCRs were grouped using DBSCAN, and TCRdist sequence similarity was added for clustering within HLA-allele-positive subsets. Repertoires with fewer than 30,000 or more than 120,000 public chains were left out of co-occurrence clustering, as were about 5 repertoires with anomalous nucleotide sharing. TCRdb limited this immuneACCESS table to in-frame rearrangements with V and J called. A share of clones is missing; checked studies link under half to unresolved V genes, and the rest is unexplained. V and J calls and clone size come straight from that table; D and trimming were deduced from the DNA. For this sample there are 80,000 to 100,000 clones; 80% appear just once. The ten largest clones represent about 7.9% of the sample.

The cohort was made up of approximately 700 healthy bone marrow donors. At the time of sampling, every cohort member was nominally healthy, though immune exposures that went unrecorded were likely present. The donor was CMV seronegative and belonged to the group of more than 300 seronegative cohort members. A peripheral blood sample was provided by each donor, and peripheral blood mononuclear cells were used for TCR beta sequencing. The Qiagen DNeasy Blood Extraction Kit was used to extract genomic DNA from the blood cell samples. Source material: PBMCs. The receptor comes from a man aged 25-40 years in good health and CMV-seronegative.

The CDR3 protein: CASSPAINTEAFF. The sequence in DNA is TGTGCCAGCTCACCCGCGATTAACACTGAAGCTTTCTTT. The V gene is TRBV18 and the J gene is TRBJ1-1, with the D gene not clear enough to name. CDR1 KGHSH and CDR2 LQKENI were looked up in the germline V gene. V and J are truncated by 3 bases and 2 bases respectively, leaving an intervening sequence of 7 bases. The CDR3 goes from the cysteine to the phenylalanine over 13 residues. Only the CDR3 DNA is retained, 39 bases long and in frame from the first base.